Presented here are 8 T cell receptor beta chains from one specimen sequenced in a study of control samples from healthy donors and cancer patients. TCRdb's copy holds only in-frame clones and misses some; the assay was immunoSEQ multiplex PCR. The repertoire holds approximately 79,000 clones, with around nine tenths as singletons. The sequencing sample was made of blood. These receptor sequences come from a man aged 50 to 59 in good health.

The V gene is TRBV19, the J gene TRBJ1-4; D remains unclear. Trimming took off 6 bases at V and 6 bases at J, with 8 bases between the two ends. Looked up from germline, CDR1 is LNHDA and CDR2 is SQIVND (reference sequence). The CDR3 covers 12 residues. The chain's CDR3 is CASRIKDEKLFF. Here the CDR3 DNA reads TGTGCCAGTAGAATCAAAGATGAAAAACTGTTTTTT.

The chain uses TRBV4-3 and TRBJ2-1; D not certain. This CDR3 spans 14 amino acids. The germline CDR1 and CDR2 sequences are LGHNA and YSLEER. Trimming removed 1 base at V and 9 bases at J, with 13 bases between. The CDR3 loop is CASSQGRNSFEQFF. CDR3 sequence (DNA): TGCGCCAGCAGCCAAGGCCGCAACTCGTTTGAGCAGTTCTTC.

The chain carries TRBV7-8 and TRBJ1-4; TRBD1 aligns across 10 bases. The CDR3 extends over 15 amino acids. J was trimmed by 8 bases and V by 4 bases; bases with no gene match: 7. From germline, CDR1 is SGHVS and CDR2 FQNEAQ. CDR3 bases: TGTGCCAGCAGCTACCACGGACAGGGGGGGGAAAAACTGTTTTTT. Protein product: CASSYHGQGGEKLFF.

This CDR3 is CASSLWVGGALGGDNEQFF. The CDR3 DNA reads as TGCGCCAGCAGCTTGTGGGTCGGGGGGGCACTCGGTGGCGACAATGAGCAGTTCTTC. The chain combines TRBV5-1 with TRBJ2-1; 8 bases map to TRBD2. The junction had 17 bases not matched to a gene; V was cut back by 1 base and J by 5 bases. Per germline, CDR1 SGHRS and CDR2 YFSETQ. CDR3 length: 19 residues.

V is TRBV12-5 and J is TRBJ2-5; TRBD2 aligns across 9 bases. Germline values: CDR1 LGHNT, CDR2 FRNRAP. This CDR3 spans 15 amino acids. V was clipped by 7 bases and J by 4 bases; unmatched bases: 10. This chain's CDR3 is CASAVLLAGTETQYF. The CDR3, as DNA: TGTGCTAGTGCCGTCCTACTAGCGGGTACAGAGACCCAGTACTTC.

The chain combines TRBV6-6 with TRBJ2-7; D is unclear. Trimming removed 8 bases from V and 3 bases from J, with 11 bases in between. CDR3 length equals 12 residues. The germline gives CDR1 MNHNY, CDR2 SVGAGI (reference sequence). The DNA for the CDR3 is TGTGCCAGCGCCCCGCTGGGCTACGAGCAGTACTTC. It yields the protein CASAPLGYEQYF.

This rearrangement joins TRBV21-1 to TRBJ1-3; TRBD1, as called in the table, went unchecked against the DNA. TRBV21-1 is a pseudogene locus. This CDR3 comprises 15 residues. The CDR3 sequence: CASRAGQISGNTIYF. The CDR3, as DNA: TGTGCCAGCCGCGCGGGACAGATCTCTGGAAACACCATATATTTT.

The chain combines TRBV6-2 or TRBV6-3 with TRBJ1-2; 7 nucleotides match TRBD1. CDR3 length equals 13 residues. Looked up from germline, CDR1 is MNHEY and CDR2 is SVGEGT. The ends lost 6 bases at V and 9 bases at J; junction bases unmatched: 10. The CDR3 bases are TGTGCCAGCAGCCGAAACAGGGGAGGTAGCTACACCTTC. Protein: CASSRNRGGSYTF.